This is a list of T cell receptor beta chains from one sample in a study of beta chain features in type 1 diabetes. Produced via immunoSEQ multiplex PCR; TCRdb's table is partial and in-frame only. The table shows 850,000 to 900,000 clones, with 17% occurring only once. Sequencing input: naive CD4+ T cells from blood. All receptors come from a young woman in good health. CDR3s include the opening cysteine and the closing phenylalanine or tryptophan. Fields, in order: V gene, J gene, clone size, D gene, CDR3 DNA, CDR3 protein. The D gene is left open where the match is weak. The size entry is marked missing in some rows and otherwise reads once, few, many or a size class.

v_call: TRBV28
j_call: TRBJ2-1
clone_size: .
d_call: TRBD1
cdr3_nt: TGTGCCAGCACCCCGTCGGGGACAGCGTTCAACAATGAGCAGTTCTTC
cdr3_aa: CASTPSGTAFNNEQFF

v_call: TRBV5-4
j_call: TRBJ2-3
clone_size: .
d_call: .
cdr3_nt: TGTGCCAGCAGCTTGGCCGGGATCGCAGATACGCAGTATTTT
cdr3_aa: CASSLAGIADTQYF

v_call: TRBV5-8
j_call: TRBJ2-5
clone_size: .
d_call: .
cdr3_nt: TGTGCCAGCAGCTTGGCCGGGTATGGAGGCCGGGAGACCCAGTACTTC
cdr3_aa: CASSLAGYGGRETQYF

v_call: TRBV2
j_call: TRBJ2-2
clone_size: .
d_call: .
cdr3_nt: TGTGCCAGCAAAGAGACGTCGAACACCGGGGAGCTGTTTTTT
cdr3_aa: CASKETSNTGELFF

v_call: TRBV28
j_call: TRBJ1-2
clone_size: .
d_call: .
cdr3_nt: TGTGCCAGCAGTTTAGACCAAGCTAACTATGGCTACACCTTC
cdr3_aa: CASSLDQANYGYTF

v_call: TRBV19
j_call: TRBJ2-1
clone_size: .
d_call: .
cdr3_nt: TGTGCCAGTAGTATACCCCTCGGGTTCTCCCTGCATGAGCAGTTCTTC
cdr3_aa: CASSIPLGFSLHEQFF

v_call: TRBV13
j_call: TRBJ1-2
clone_size: .
d_call: TRBD1
cdr3_nt: TGTGCCAGCAGCCAGGGGACAGGGCATGGCTACACCTTC
cdr3_aa: CASSQGTGHGYTF

v_call: TRBV10-3
j_call: TRBJ2-1
clone_size: .
d_call: .
cdr3_nt: TGTGCCATCGGGAACGATAGAGAGCAGTTCTTC
cdr3_aa: CAIGNDREQFF

v_call: TRBV15
j_call: TRBJ2-5
clone_size: few
d_call: TRBD2
cdr3_nt: TGTGCCACCAGCTCCGGGAGGGGTCAAGAGACCCAGTACTTC
cdr3_aa: CATSSGRGQETQYF

v_call: TRBV21-1
j_call: TRBJ2-5
clone_size: .
d_call: .
cdr3_nt: TGTGCCAGCAGCAAAGTCACTGAGGGACAGGGGCCAGGGACCCAGTACTTC
cdr3_aa: CASSKVTEGQGPGTQYF

v_call: TRBV14
j_call: TRBJ1-4
clone_size: many
d_call: .
cdr3_nt: TGTGCCAGCAGCCAAGGGGAACGGGAAAAACTGTTTTTT
cdr3_aa: CASSQGEREKLFF

v_call: TRBV7-9
j_call: TRBJ2-1
clone_size: few
d_call: .
cdr3_nt: TGTGCCAGCAGCCAAGCCTCCGCCTCCTACAATGAGCAGTTCTTC
cdr3_aa: CASSQASASYNEQFF

v_call: TRBV5-8
j_call: TRBJ1-2
clone_size: .
d_call: .
cdr3_nt: TGTGCCAGCAGCTTGGACGTAGCCGGCTCCTATGGCTACACCTTC
cdr3_aa: CASSLDVAGSYGYTF

v_call: TRBV10-3
j_call: TRBJ2-2
clone_size: .
d_call: .
cdr3_nt: TGTGCCGCAAATACACCGAACACCGGGGAGCTGTTTTTT
cdr3_aa: CAANTPNTGELFF

v_call: TRBV29-1
j_call: TRBJ1-4
clone_size: .
d_call: .
cdr3_nt: TGCAGCGTTGTAATAGGATCGAAACTGTTTTTT
cdr3_aa: CSVVIGSKLFF

v_call: TRBV12-5
j_call: TRBJ2-3
clone_size: .
d_call: .
cdr3_nt: TGTGCTAGTGGTTTTACGGGAGATACGCAGTATTTT
cdr3_aa: CASGFTGDTQYF

v_call: TRBV18
j_call: TRBJ2-2
clone_size: few
d_call: TRBD2
cdr3_nt: TGTGCCAGCTCAGTAGCCAGCGGGAGCAACACCGGGGAGCTGTTTTTT
cdr3_aa: CASSVASGSNTGELFF

v_call: TRBV10-3
j_call: TRBJ2-3
clone_size: few
d_call: .
cdr3_nt: TGTGCCATCAGTGAGTACGCAGACATCACAGATACGCAGTATTTT
cdr3_aa: CAISEYADITDTQYF

v_call: TRBV7-2
j_call: TRBJ2-1
clone_size: few
d_call: .
cdr3_nt: TGTGCCAGCAGCTTAGAGGGGGGCGTCACCCCCGAGCAGTTCTTC
cdr3_aa: CASSLEGGVTPEQFF

v_call: TRBV19
j_call: TRBJ2-1
clone_size: few
d_call: TRBD2
cdr3_nt: TGTGCCAGTAGCGGGGCTGGATGGCGACGGGAGGGCCAGCGAGGTGAGCAGTTCTTC
cdr3_aa: CASSGAGWRREGQRGEQFF

v_call: TRBV28
j_call: TRBJ2-1
clone_size: few
d_call: .
cdr3_nt: TGTGCCAGCAAGGGTGAGACTAGGTCCTACAATGAGCAGTTCTTC
cdr3_aa: CASKGETRSYNEQFF

v_call: TRBV25-1
j_call: TRBJ1-1
clone_size: few
d_call: .
cdr3_nt: TGTGCCAGCAGTGATAAGGGGGGGTACACTGAAGCTTTCTTT
cdr3_aa: CASSDKGGYTEAFF

v_call: TRBV7-2
j_call: TRBJ2-7
clone_size: few
d_call: TRBD1
cdr3_nt: TGTGCCAGCAGCTTAGTTGGGACAGCCACCTACGAGCAGTACTTC
cdr3_aa: CASSLVGTATYEQYF

v_call: TRBV28
j_call: TRBJ2-2
clone_size: once
d_call: TRBD2
cdr3_nt: TGTGCCAGCAGTACAGGAAGCGGGAGGGTAACCGGGGAGCTGTTTTTT
cdr3_aa: CASSTGSGRVTGELFF

v_call: TRBV28
j_call: TRBJ1-2
clone_size: few
d_call: TRBD1
cdr3_nt: TGTGCCAGCAGTAATACAGGGGAAGGCTACACCTTC
cdr3_aa: CASSNTGEGYTF

v_call: TRBV28
j_call: TRBJ2-7
clone_size: few
d_call: TRBD2
cdr3_nt: TGTGCCAGCAGTATAGGGGGGACTAGCGGGAGTTACGAGCAGTACTTC
cdr3_aa: CASSIGGTSGSYEQYF

v_call: TRBV11-2
j_call: TRBJ1-2
clone_size: few
d_call: .
cdr3_nt: TGTGCCAGCAGCTTAGACCTCGGTCGCTATGGCTACACCTTC
cdr3_aa: CASSLDLGRYGYTF

v_call: TRBV19
j_call: TRBJ1-1
clone_size: few
d_call: .
cdr3_nt: TGTGCCAGTAGTACCCAGTCGGGGAACACTGAAGCTTTCTTT
cdr3_aa: CASSTQSGNTEAFF